A selection of T cell receptor beta chains follows, all from one sample in a study of T cell repertoires and HLA-DP antigens. These receptors lack a known antigen. Assay: immunoSEQ multiplex PCR; the TCRdb copy retains only in-frame clones and omits some. The sample includes some 120,000 clones, around 92% of them seen just once. Sequences were obtained from CD4+ T cells from PBMCs. Receptors were obtained from a woman between 18 and 29 years old in good health and CMV-seronegative. The CDR3 runs from the conserved cysteine through the conserved F or W. The D gene is left open where the match is weak. For some rows the clone size is stated as once, few or many, or as a class when expanded; others skip it.

clone_size j_call d_call v_call cdr3_aa cdr3_nt
- TRBJ2-1 TRBD1 TRBV28 CASSTGTGGYNEQFF TGTGCCAGCAGTACCGGTACAGGGGGATACAATGAGCAGTTCTTC
- TRBJ1-2 TRBD1 TRBV6-5 CASSRQGGPPGYTF TGTGCCAGCAGCCGGCAGGGGGGGCCTCCTGGCTACACCTTC
once TRBJ1-1 - TRBV2 CASSATTGTTEAFF TGTGCCAGCAGCGCTACCACAGGGACCACTGAAGCTTTCTTT
- TRBJ2-3 - TRBV13 CASSPTTRDTQYF TGTGCCAGCAGCCCCACAACCCGGGATACGCAGTATTTT
- TRBJ2-2 TRBD1 TRBV11-3 CASSSTTGAGNTGELFF TGTGCCAGCAGCTCCACGACAGGGGCTGGGAACACCGGGGAGCTGTTTTTT
- TRBJ1-2 TRBD1 TRBV19 CASSTQGQGNYGYTF TGTGCCAGTAGTACCCAGGGACAGGGTAACTATGGCTACACCTTC
- TRBJ2-7 - TRBV7-2 CASSLGSGAYEQYF TGTGCCAGCAGCTTAGGTAGCGGAGCCTACGAGCAGTACTTC
- TRBJ2-2 TRBD2 TRBV5-4 CASSGRLATTGELFF TGTGCCAGCAGCGGCCGACTAGCGACCACCGGGGAGCTGTTTTTT
- TRBJ2-7 TRBD1 TRBV4-1 CASSHPGQTLYEQYF TGCGCCAGCAGCCACCCGGGACAGACGCTCTACGAGCAGTACTTC
- TRBJ1-2 - TRBV19 CASSIKVGLGTFTYGYTF TGTGCCAGTAGTATCAAGGTAGGACTTGGCACGTTCACCTATGGCTACACCTTC
- TRBJ2-3 - TRBV27 CASSLITGLETDTQYF TGTGCCAGCAGTTTAATAACAGGGCTTGAGACAGATACGCAGTATTTT
once TRBJ2-2 - TRBV4-3 CASSATSVFANTGELFF TGCGCCAGCAGCGCCACGTCTGTATTCGCGAACACCGGGGAGCTGTTTTTT
- TRBJ2-1 TRBD2 TRBV10-1 CASSTQGRTSGHNEQFF TGCGCCAGCAGTACCCAGGGTCGGACTAGCGGGCACAATGAGCAGTTCTTC
- TRBJ2-5 - TRBV7-9 CASSLDREETQYF TGTGCCAGCAGCTTGGACAGAGAAGAGACCCAGTACTTC
once TRBJ2-3 - TRBV7-2 CASSLGPGMDTQYF TGTGCCAGCAGCTTAGGGCCAGGGATGGATACGCAGTATTTT
- TRBJ1-5 - TRBV2 CASKRDSNQPQHF TGTGCCAGCAAACGGGATAGCAATCAGCCCCAGCATTTT
- TRBJ2-3 - TRBV7-7 CASTPPEDTQYF TGTGCTAGCACCCCGCCGGAAGATACGCAGTATTTT
- TRBJ2-3 TRBD2 TRBV7-2 CASSLALGGSYTQYF TGTGCCAGCAGCTTAGCGTTGGGGGGGTCATATACGCAGTATTTT
- TRBJ1-2 TRBD1 TRBV4-2 CASSQHRDRGHNGYTF TGTGCCAGCAGCCAACACCGGGACAGGGGGCATAATGGCTACACCTTC
- TRBJ2-1 - TRBV30 CAWSGTSLHNEQFF TGTGCCTGGAGTGGTACTAGCTTGCACAATGAGCAGTTCTTC
- TRBJ2-1 TRBD2 TRBV28 CASSLAGLAGPNEQFF TGTGCCAGCAGTTTGGCGGGACTAGCGGGACCCAATGAGCAGTTCTTC
once TRBJ1-2 - TRBV5-8 CASSLVGSNYGYTF TGTGCCAGCAGCTTGGTTGGGTCTAACTATGGCTACACCTTC
- TRBJ2-1 - TRBV5-1 CASSLAVGLSLYNEQFF TGCGCCAGCAGCTTGGCCGTGGGACTTTCCCTTTACAATGAGCAGTTCTTC
- TRBJ1-5 - TRBV30 CAWSVGERNQPQHF TGTGCCTGGAGTGTGGGGGAGCGCAATCAGCCCCAGCATTTT
few TRBJ1-1 TRBD1 TRBV5-1 CASSLVGTADTEAFF TGCGCCAGCAGCTTGGTCGGGACAGCGGACACTGAAGCTTTCTTT
- TRBJ2-1 TRBD2 TRBV11-2 CASSLVAGGSNEQFF TGTGCCAGCAGCTTAGTGGCGGGAGGATCAAATGAGCAGTTCTTC
- TRBJ2-5 - TRBV5-1 CASSRTTVVQETQYF TGCGCCAGCAGCCGTACTACAGTGGTTCAAGAGACCCAGTACTTC
- TRBJ2-3 - TRBV12-5 CASGPPTQGALTDTQYF TGTGCTAGTGGTCCGCCCACCCAGGGTGCCCTCACAGATACGCAGTATTTT
once TRBJ2-5 TRBD1 TRBV10-3 CAISHRTGGGQTQYF TGTGCCATCAGCCATAGGACAGGGGGCGGCCAGACCCAGTACTTC
- TRBJ2-7 - TRBV7-9 CASSLALLGNYEQYF TGTGCCAGCAGCTTAGCGCTGTTGGGGAATTACGAGCAGTACTTC
- TRBJ2-3 TRBD2 TRBV9 CASSVRTSGGPTSSTDTQYF TGTGCCAGCAGCGTTCGGACTAGCGGGGGGCCTACCTCTAGCACAGATACGCAGTATTTT
- TRBJ1-2 - TRBV4-1 CASSPQTRNGYTF TGCGCCAGCAGCCCGCAGACACGTAACGGCTACACCTTC
- TRBJ1-1 - TRBV28 CASSLGGITEAFF TGTGCCAGCAGTTTGGGGGGCATCACTGAAGCTTTCTTT
- TRBJ1-1 - TRBV7-9 CASSLNLRGFVKTNTEAFF TGTGCCAGCAGCTTAAATCTAAGGGGCTTTGTCAAAACGAACACTGAAGCTTTCTTT
- TRBJ2-5 - TRBV7-9 CASSLLRASQETQYF TGTGCCAGCAGCCTTCTCCGGGCTAGTCAAGAGACCCAGTACTTC
- TRBJ2-2 - TRBV19 CASSIERNTGELFF TGTGCCAGTAGTATCGAAAGGAACACCGGGGAGCTGTTTTTT
- TRBJ1-1 TRBD1 TRBV6-5 CASSQWQGADTEAFF TGTGCCAGCAGCCAATGGCAGGGGGCTGACACTGAAGCTTTCTTT
- TRBJ1-5 - TRBV19 CASSRGFSQPQHF TGTGCCAGTAGCAGGGGTTTCAGTCAGCCCCAGCATTTT
- TRBJ1-2 - TRBV7-9 CASSPVGSSGGYTF TGTGCCAGCAGCCCCGTGGGTAGTTCGGGAGGCTACACCTTC
few TRBJ2-1 TRBD2 TRBV7-2 CASSFEGLASEQFF TGTGCCAGCAGCTTTGAGGGACTAGCGTCCGAGCAGTTCTTC
once TRBJ1-5 - TRBV10-3 CAISESRQGAQPQHF TGTGCCATCAGTGAGTCGCGGCAGGGAGCTCAGCCCCAGCATTTT
- TRBJ1-5 - TRBV15 CATSTSGSNQPQHF TGTGCCACCAGCACATCAGGGTCCAATCAGCCCCAGCATTTT
- TRBJ1-4 - TRBV18 CASSPKGNDEKLFF TGTGCCAGCTCACCAAAGGGGAATGATGAAAAACTGTTTTTT
- TRBJ1-4 - TRBV7-2 CASSLGGSTNEKLFF TGTGCCAGCAGCTTGGGGGGTTCAACTAATGAAAAACTGTTTTTT
- TRBJ2-3 - TRBV7-2 CASSLGGGGAGVRDTQYF TGTGCCAGCAGCTTAGGCGGTGGGGGTGCAGGAGTAAGAGATACGCAGTATTTT
- TRBJ2-1 TRBD2 TRBV6-6 CASSVLAGVGEQFF TGTGCCAGCAGTGTACTAGCGGGAGTTGGTGAGCAGTTCTTC
- TRBJ1-2 TRBD1 TRBV19 CASSIGQGLGYTF TGTGCCAGTAGTATTGGACAGGGGCTGGGCTACACCTTC
- TRBJ1-1 - TRBV7-9 CASGKQVFMNTEAFF TGTGCCAGCGGCAAACAGGTTTTCATGAACACTGAAGCTTTCTTT